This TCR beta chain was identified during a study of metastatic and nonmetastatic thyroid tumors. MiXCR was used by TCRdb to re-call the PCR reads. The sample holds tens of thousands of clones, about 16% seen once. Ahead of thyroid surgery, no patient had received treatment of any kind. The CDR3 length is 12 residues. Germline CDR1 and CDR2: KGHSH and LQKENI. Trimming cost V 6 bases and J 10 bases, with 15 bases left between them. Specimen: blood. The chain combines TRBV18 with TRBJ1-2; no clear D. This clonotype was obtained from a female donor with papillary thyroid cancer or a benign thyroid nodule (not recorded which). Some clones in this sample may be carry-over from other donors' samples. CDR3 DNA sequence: TGTGCCAGCTCCCCCCTCCAGGTTAACTACACCTTC. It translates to CASSPLQVNYTF.